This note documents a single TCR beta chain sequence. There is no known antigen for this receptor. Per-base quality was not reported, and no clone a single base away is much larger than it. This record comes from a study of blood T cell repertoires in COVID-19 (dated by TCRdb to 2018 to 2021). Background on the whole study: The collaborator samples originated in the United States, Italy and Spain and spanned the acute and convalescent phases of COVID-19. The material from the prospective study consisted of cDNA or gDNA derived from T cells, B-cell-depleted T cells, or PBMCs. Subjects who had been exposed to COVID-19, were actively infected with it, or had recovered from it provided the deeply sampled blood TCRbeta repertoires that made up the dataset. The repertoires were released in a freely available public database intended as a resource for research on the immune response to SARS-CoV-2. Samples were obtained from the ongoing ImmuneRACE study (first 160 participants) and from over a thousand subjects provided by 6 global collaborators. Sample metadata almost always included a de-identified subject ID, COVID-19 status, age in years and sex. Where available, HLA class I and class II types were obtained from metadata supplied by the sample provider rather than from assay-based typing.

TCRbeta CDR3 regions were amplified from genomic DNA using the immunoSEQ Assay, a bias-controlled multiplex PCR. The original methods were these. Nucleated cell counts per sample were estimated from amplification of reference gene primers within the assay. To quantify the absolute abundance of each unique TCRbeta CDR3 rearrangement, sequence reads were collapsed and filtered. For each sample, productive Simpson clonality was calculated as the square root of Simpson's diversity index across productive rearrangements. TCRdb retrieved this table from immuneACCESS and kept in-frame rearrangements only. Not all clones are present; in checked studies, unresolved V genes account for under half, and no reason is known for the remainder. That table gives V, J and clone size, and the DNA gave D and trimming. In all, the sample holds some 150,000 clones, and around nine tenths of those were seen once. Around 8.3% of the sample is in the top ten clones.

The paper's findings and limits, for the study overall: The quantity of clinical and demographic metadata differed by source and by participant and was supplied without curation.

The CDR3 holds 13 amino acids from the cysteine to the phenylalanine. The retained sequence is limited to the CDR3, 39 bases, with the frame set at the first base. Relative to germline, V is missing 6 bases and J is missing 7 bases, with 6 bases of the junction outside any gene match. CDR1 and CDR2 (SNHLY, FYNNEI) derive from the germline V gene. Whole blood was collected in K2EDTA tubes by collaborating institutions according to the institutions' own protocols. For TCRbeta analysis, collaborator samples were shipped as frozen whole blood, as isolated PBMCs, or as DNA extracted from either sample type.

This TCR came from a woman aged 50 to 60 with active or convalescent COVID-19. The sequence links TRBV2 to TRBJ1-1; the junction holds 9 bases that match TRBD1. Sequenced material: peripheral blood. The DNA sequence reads TGTGCCAGCAGCCGGGACAGGGCTCTTGAAGCTTTCTTT. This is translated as CASSRDRALEAFF.